The clone carrying this T cell receptor (beta chain) turned up a few times. Antigen specificity is unknown. The sample is drawn from a study of cytomegalovirus exposure and HLA in healthy donors. General observations from the study: Certain sequence variants were highly shared and formed a cluster, and this cluster was likely a sequencing artifact. Productive rates of about 90% or about 30% were seen for most TCR beta V segments in an earlier analysis.

The PCR ran on 60 Vbeta and 13 Jbeta primers. Libraries were prepared by immunoSEQ multiplex PCR; TCRdb keeps only in-frame clonotypes and omits some of them. The sample includes fewer than 180,000 clones, about four fifths of them seen just once. The CDR3 has 13 amino acids. Losses at the gene ends were 6 bases for V and 8 bases for J; bases not matched to a gene: 7. Looked up from germline, CDR1 is SGHRS and CDR2 is YFSETQ. The sample taken for sequencing was PBMCs. This rearrangement joins TRBV5-1 to TRBJ1-2; TRBD1 agrees at 10 bases. The TCR comes from a man aged 50 to 60 in good health and CMV-seropositive. CDR3 amino acids: CASTETGGKGYTF. The DNA for the CDR3 is TGCGCCAGCACCGAGACAGGGGGCAAGGGCTACACCTTC.